Listed here are 15 T cell receptor beta chains from one sample, sequenced in a study of blood T cell repertoires in COVID-19. Only in-frame clones appear in the TCRdb table, and some are missing; sequencing was by immunoSEQ multiplex PCR. The sample lists around 100,000 clones; 75% to 90% were seen once. Sequencing was performed on peripheral blood. The receptors shown here come from a man older than 75 with acute or convalescent COVID-19.

The genes are TRBV4-3 and TRBJ2-1; tentatively, D is TRBD2 (6 bases). The CDR3 contains 17 residues. The germline V and J ends were trimmed by 1 base and 8 bases, with 21 bases remaining between them. CDR1 and CDR2 from the germline V gene are LGHNA and YSLEER. DNA for the CDR3: TGCGCCAGCAGCCAAGGGAGCGTCGGGAGCCATGTGGATGAGCAGTTCTTC. Its protein is CASSQGSVGSHVDEQFF.

On this clone itself: At one end the junction does not follow the germline gene, possibly because of a read error. This chain connects TRBV12-3 or TRBV12-4 to TRBJ1-1; TRBD1 agrees at 7 bases. This CDR3 has 12 residues. Here the CDR3 reads CASSLGGREAFF. In DNA, the CDR3 is TGTGCCAGCAGCTTAGGGGGCAGAGAAGCTTTCTTT.

The count of this clone is one. The chain has TRBV6-2 or TRBV6-3 and TRBJ2-1, with TRBD2 matching 9 bases. Trimming cost V 5 bases and J 13 bases; bases outside gene matches: 15. The CDR3 covers 15 residues. The germline V gene encodes CDR1 MNHEY and CDR2 SVGEGT. In DNA, the CDR3 is TGTGCCAGCAGTGCCGGACTAGCGCTCTCATTGAAACAGTTCTTC. This gives the protein CASSAGLALSLKQFF.

The genes are TRBV7-2 and TRBJ2-2, with 10 nucleotides matching TRBD1. The CDR3 has 15 residues. Looked up from germline, CDR1 is SGHTA and CDR2 is FQGNSA. Germline trimming cut 5 bases from V and 7 bases from J; bases unmatched to any gene: 7. This chain's CDR3 is CASSPGTGADGELFF. The CDR3 DNA follows: TGTGCCAGCAGCCCCGGGACAGGGGCGGACGGGGAGCTGTTTTTT.

This clone was counted only a few times. The gene calls are TRBV18 and TRBJ2-7, with a tentative D call TRBD1 (6 bases). V was pared by 3 bases and J by 3 bases, with 15 bases between. This CDR3 region has 15 residues. Germline V lookup: CDR1 KGHSH, CDR2 LQKENI. For the CDR3, the DNA is TGTGCCAGCTCACCGCCTTGGACAGAGGTCTACGAGCAGTACTTC. Residues: CASSPPWTEVYEQYF. Based on the CDR3 plus reference TRBV18 and TRBJ2-7, the full variable domain is NAGVMQNPRHLVRRRGQEARLRCSPMKGHSHVYWYRQLPEEGLKFMVYLQKENIIDESGMPKERFSAEFPKEGPSILRIQQVVRGDSAAYFCASSPPWTEVYEQYFGPGTRLTVT.

The rearrangement links TRBV11-3 to TRBJ2-2, with TRBD1 matching over 8 bases. V lost 3 bases, J lost 2 bases, and 2 bases stayed unmatched. From germline, CDR1 is SGHNT and CDR2 YENEEA. The CDR3 consists of 15 residues. The CDR3 reads CASSLGTGNTGELFF. The CDR3 coding sequence is TGTGCCAGCAGCTTGGGGACAGGCAACACCGGGGAGCTGTTTTTT.

The chain employs TRBV28 and TRBJ1-2; a weak D match, TRBD1 (6 bases). The V end was cut by 2 bases, the J end by 4 bases, with 17 bases between. This CDR3 has 16 amino acids. The germline V gene has CDR1 MDHEN and CDR2 SYDVKM. CDR3 region: CASSLGGVGQIYGYTF. CDR3 in DNA: TGTGCCAGCAGTTTAGGGGGCGTGGGGCAGATCTATGGCTACACCTTC.

This clone was found once. The CDR3: CASSSRMGGASSEQYF. The CDR3 nucleotides read TGTGCCAGCAGCTCGAGGATGGGGGGGGCGTCTAGCGAGCAGTACTTC. V and J are TRBV28 and TRBJ2-7, with D maybe TRBD2 (7 bases). This CDR3 spans 16 amino acids. V was pared by 6 bases and J by 6 bases, with 24 bases between. Germline CDR1 is MDHEN and CDR2 is SYDVKM.

The V gene is TRBV4-3, the J gene TRBJ2-1; no clear D. CDR3 length: 15 amino acids. The V gene lost 4 bases and the J gene lost 4 bases, with 14 bases spanning the gap. Germline values: CDR1 LGHNA, CDR2 YSLEER. CDR3 nucleotides: TGCGCCAGCAGCCTCTCACTAACTTTTTACAATGAGCAGTTCTTC. Protein: CASSLSLTFYNEQFF.

This chain joins TRBV6-2 or TRBV6-3 and TRBJ1-1; no clear D. The germline V and J ends were trimmed by 2 bases and 4 bases, with 14 bases remaining between them. This CDR3 spans 15 amino acids. In germline, CDR1 is MNHEY, CDR2 SVGEGT. The CDR3 bases are TGTGCCAGCAGTTACCCAAGTGGGCAGGTCACTGAAGCTTTCTTT. Amino acids: CASSYPSGQVTEAFF.

The V call is TRBV5-1, the J call TRBJ2-2; D unresolved. Trimming took off 3 bases at V and 5 bases at J, with 11 bases between the two ends. CDR1 and CDR2 (germline): SGHRS, YFSETQ. CDR3 length: 14 residues. CDR3: CASSSQWRTGELFF. For the CDR3, the DNA is TGCGCCAGCAGCTCCCAATGGCGGACCGGGGAGCTGTTTTTT.

The chain uses TRBV18 and TRBJ2-7; a possible D gene is TRBD2 (6 bases). V shed 4 bases and J shed 6 bases, with 10 bases lying between them. The CDR3 covers 12 residues. In germline, CDR1 is KGHSH, CDR2 LQKENI. The CDR3 protein is CASSLPEGEQYF. CDR3 DNA sequence: TGTGCCAGCTCACTCCCGGAGGGCGAGCAGTACTTC.

This chain links TRBV29-1 with TRBJ1-1; TRBD1 matches at 10 bases. In germline, CDR1 is SQVTM, CDR2 ANQGSEA. Trimming at V came to 6 bases and at J to 5 bases, leaving 9 bases not matched to a gene. The CDR3 spans 14 residues. CDR3: CSVARDRGLTEAFF. The CDR3 DNA sequence: TGCAGCGTGGCCCGGGACAGGGGCTTAACTGAAGCTTTCTTT.

The chain carries TRBV6-5 and TRBJ1-6; tentatively, D is TRBD1 (5 bases). CDR3 length: 12 amino acids. Germline V gene sequence: CDR1 MNHEY, CDR2 SVGAGI. The V end lost 5 bases, the J end lost 7 bases, and 6 bases lay between the germline ends. The CDR3 coding sequence is TGTGCCAGCAGTAACAGGAATTCACCCCTCCACTTT. It specifies CASSNRNSPLHF.

The gene calls are TRBV27 and TRBJ2-2; D is perhaps TRBD2 (6 bases). This CDR3 region has 15 residues. V gave up 0 bases and J gave up 7 bases, with 12 bases separating them. The germline V gene has CDR1 MNHEY and CDR2 SMNVEV (reference sequence). This CDR3 is CASSLSAGIGGELFF. The CDR3 coding sequence is TGTGCCAGCAGTTTATCGGCGGGGATTGGCGGGGAGCTGTTTTTT.